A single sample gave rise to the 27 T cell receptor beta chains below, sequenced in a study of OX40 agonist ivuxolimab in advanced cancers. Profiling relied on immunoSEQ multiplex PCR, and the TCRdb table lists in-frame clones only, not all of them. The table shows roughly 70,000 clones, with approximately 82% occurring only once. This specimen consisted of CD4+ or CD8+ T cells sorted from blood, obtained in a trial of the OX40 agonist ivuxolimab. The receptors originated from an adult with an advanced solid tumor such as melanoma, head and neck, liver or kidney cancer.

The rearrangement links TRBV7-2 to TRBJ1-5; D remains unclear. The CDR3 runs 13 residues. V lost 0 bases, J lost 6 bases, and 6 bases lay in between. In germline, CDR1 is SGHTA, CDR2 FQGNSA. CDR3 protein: CASSLAGSQPQHF. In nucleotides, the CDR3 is TGTGCCAGCAGCTTAGCAGGGTCTCAGCCCCAGCATTTT.

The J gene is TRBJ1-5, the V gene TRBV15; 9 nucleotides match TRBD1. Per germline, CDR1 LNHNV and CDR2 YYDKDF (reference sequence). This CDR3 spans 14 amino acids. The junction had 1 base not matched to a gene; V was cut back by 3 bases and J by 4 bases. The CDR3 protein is CATSRTGGNQPQHF. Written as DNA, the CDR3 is TGTGCCACCAGCAGGACAGGGGGTAATCAGCCCCAGCATTTT. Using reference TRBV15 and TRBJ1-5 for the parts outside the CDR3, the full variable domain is DAMVIQNPRYQVTQFGKPVTLSCSQTLNHNVMYWYQQKSSQAPKLLFHYYDKDFNNEADTPDNFQSRRPNTSFCFLDIRSPGLGDTAMYLCATSRTGGNQPQHFGDGTRLSIL.

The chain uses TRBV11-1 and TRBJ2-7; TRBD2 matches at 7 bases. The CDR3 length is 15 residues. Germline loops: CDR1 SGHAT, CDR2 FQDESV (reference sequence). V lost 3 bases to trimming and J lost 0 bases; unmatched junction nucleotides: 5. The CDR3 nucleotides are TGTGCCAGCAGCTTTTTCGGCGGGAGCTCCTACGAGCAGTACTTC. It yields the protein CASSFFGGSSYEQYF.

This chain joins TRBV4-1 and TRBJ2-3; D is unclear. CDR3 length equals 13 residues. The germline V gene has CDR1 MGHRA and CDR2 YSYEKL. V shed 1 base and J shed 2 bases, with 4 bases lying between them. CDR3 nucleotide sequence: TGCGCCAGCAGCCAAGCCCACACAGATACGCAGTATTTT. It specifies CASSQAHTDTQYF.

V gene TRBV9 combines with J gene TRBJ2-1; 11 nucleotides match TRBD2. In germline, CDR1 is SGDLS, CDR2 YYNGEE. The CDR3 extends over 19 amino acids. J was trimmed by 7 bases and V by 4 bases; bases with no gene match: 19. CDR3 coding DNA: TGTGCCAGCAGCCCAGGCCGGCTAGCGGGAGGCCGGGTGGAAAATGAGCAGTTCTTC. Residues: CASSPGRLAGGRVENEQFF.

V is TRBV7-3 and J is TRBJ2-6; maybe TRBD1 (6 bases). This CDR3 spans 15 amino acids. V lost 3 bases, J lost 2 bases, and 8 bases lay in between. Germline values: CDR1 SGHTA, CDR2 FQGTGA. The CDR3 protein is CASSFTGPGANVLTF. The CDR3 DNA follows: TGTGCCAGCAGCTTTACAGGGCCTGGGGCCAACGTCCTGACTTTC. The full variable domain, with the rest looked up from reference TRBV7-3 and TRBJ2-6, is GAGVSQTPSNKVTEKGKYVELRCDPISGHTALYWYRQSLGQGPEFLIYFQGTGAADDSGLPNDRFFAVRPEGSVSTLKIQRTERGDSAVYLCASSFTGPGANVLTFGAGSRLTVL.

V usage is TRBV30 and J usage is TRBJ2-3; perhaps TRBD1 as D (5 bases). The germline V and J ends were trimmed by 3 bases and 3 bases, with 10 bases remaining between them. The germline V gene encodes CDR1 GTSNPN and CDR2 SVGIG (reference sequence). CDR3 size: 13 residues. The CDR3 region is CAWRVQGTDTQYF. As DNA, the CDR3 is TGTGCCTGGAGGGTTCAGGGTACAGATACGCAGTATTTT. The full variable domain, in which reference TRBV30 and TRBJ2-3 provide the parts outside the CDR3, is SQTIHQWPATLVQPVGSPLSLECTVEGTSNPNLYWYRQAAGRGLQLLFYSVGIGQISSEVPQNLSASRPQDRQFILSSKKLLLSDSGFYLCAWRVQGTDTQYFGPGTRLTVL.

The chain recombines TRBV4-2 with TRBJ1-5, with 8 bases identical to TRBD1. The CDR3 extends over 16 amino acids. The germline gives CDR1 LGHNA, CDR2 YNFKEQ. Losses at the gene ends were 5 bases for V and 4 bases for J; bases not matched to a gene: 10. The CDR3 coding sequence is TGTGCCAGCAGCTCGTACGGGACAGGCCTAAATCAGCCCCAGCATTTT. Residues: CASSSYGTGLNQPQHF.

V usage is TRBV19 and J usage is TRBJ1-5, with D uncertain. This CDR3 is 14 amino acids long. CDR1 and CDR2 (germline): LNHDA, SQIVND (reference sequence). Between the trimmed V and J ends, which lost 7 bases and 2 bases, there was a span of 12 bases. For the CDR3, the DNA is TGTGCCAGTAATGTGTATTCAGGCAATCAGCCCCAGCATTTT. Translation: CASNVYSGNQPQHF. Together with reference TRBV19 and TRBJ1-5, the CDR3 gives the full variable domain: DGGITQSPKYLFRKEGQNVTLSCEQNLNHDAMYWYRQDPGQGLRLIYYSQIVNDFQKGDIAEGYSVSREKKESFPLTVTSAQKNPTAFYLCASNVYSGNQPQHFGDGTRLSIL.

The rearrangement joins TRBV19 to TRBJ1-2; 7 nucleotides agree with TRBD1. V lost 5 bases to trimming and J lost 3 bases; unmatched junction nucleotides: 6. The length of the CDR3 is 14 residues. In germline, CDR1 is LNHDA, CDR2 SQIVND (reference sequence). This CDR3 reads CASSPTGRDYGYTF. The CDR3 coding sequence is TGTGCCAGTAGTCCGACAGGGAGGGACTATGGCTACACCTTC.

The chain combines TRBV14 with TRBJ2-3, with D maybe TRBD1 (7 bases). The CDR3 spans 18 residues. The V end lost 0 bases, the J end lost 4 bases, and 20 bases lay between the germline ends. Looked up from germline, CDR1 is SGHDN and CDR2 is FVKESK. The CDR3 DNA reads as TGTGCCAGCAGCCAAGATTCGGGACTTACAGGGGAATCAGATACGCAGTATTTT. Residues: CASSQDSGLTGESDTQYF.

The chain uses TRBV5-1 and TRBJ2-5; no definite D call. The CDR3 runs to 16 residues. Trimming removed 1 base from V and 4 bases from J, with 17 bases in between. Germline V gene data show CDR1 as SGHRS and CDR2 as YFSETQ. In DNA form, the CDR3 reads TGCGCCAGCAGCTTGTTAGTGGCACCCGAAGGAGAGACCCAGTACTTC. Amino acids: CASSLLVAPEGETQYF.

CDR3 protein: CASREERQETQYF. The DNA of the CDR3 is TGCGCCAGCAGGGAGGAAAGACAAGAGACCCAGTACTTC. The V call is TRBV5-1, the J call TRBJ2-5, with a possible D match to TRBD2 (5 bases). The CDR3 contains 13 residues. Germline assignment: CDR1 SGHRS and CDR2 YFSETQ. The V end lost 5 bases, the J end lost 2 bases, and 10 bases lay between the germline ends.

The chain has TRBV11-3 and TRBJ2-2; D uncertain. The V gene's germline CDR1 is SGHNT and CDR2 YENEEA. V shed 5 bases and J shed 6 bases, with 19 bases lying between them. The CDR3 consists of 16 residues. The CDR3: CASSPQNEPRSGELFF. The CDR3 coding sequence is TGTGCCAGCAGCCCCCAAAACGAACCCAGGTCCGGGGAGCTGTTTTTT. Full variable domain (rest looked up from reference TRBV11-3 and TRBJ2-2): EAGVVQSPRYKIIEKKQPVAFWCNPISGHNTLYWYLQNLGQGPELLIRYENEEAVDDSQLPKDRFSAERLKGVDSTLKIQPAELGDSAVYLCASSPQNEPRSGELFFGEGSRLTVL.

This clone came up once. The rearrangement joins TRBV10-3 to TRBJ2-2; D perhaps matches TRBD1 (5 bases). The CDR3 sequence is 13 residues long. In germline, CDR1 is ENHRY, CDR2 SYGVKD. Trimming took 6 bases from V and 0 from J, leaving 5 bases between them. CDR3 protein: CAIRDTNTGELFF. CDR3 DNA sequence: TGTGCCATCAGGGACACGAACACCGGGGAGCTGTTTTTT.

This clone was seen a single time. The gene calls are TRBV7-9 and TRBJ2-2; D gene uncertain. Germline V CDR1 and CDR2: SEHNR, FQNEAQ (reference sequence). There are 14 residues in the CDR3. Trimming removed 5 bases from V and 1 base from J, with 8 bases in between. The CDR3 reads CASSPSLNTGELFF. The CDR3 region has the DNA TGTGCCAGCAGCCCAAGCTTGAACACCGGGGAGCTGTTTTTT.

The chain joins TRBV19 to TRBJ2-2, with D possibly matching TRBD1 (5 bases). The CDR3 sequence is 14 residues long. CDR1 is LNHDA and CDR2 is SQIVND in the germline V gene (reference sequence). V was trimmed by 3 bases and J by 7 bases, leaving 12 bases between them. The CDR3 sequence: CASSIETEYGELFF. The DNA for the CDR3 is TGTGCCAGTAGTATCGAGACAGAATACGGGGAGCTGTTTTTT.

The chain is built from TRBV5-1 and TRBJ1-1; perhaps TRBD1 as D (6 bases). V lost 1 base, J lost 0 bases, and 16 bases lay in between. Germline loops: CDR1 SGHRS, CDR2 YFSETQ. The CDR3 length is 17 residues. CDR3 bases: TGCGCCAGCAGCTTGACTAGTATGACAGGCCTGAACACTGAAGCTTTCTTT. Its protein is CASSLTSMTGLNTEAFF.

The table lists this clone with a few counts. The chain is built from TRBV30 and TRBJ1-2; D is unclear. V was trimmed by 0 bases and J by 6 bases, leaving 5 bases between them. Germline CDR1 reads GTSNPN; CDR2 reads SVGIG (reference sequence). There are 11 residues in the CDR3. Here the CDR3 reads CAWSVLHGYTF. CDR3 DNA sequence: TGTGCCTGGAGTGTGTTACATGGCTACACCTTC.

The CDR3 DNA reads as TGTGCCTGGACCCAGGAGGGGGCGCGGGGCTACACCTTC. It encodes CAWTQEGARGYTF. This sequence joins TRBV30 and TRBJ1-2; TRBD1 agrees at 7 bases. Germline V gene data show CDR1 as GTSNPN and CDR2 as SVGIG (reference sequence). The CDR3 contains 13 residues. V trimming: 4 bases; J trimming: 8 bases; junction bases outside the gene matches: 10.

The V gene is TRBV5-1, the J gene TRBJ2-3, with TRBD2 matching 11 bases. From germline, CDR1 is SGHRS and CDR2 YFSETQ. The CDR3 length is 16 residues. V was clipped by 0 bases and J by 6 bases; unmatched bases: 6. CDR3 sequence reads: CASSLVISGGADTQYF. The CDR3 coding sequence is TGCGCCAGCAGCTTGGTTATTAGCGGGGGGGCCGATACGCAGTATTTT.

Written as DNA, the CDR3 is TGTGCCAGCAGCCAACTAGCGGTTGGCACAGATACGCAGTATTTT. It is translated as CASSQLAVGTDTQYF. The V and J genes are TRBV4-2 and TRBJ2-3; TRBD2 matches at 7 bases. V shed 2 bases and J 1 base; nucleotides not matched to a gene: 3. Germline values: CDR1 LGHNA, CDR2 YNFKEQ. The CDR3 spans 15 residues.

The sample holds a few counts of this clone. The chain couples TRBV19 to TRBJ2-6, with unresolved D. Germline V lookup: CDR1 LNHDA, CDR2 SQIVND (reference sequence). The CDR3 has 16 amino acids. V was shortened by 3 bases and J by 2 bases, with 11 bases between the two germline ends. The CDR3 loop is CASSILPSAGANVLTF. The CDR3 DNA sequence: TGTGCCAGTAGTATCCTCCCGAGTGCTGGGGCCAACGTCCTGACTTTC.

DNA for the CDR3: TGTGCCAGCAGCCAAGATTTGGGACAGGGTGCTTTCTTT. Translated, it gives CASSQDLGQGAFF. This chain joins TRBV4-2 and TRBJ1-1; 9 positions agree with TRBD1. V shed 0 bases and J 11 bases; nucleotides not matched to a gene: 4. The CDR3 totals 13 residues. CDR1 is LGHNA, CDR2 YNFKEQ, per germline.

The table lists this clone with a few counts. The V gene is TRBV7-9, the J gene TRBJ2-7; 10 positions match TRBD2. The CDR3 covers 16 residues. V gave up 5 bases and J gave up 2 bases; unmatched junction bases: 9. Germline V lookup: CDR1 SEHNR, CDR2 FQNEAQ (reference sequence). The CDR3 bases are TGTGCCAGCAGCCACCCCAAGCTAGCGGGGGCCTACGAGCAGTACTTC. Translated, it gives CASSHPKLAGAYEQYF.

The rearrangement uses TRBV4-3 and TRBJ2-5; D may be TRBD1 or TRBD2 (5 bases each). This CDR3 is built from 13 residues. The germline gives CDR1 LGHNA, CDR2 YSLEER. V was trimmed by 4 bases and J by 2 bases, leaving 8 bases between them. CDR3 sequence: CASSPGPQETQYF. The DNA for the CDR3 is TGCGCCAGCAGCCCGGGACCTCAAGAGACCCAGTACTTC.

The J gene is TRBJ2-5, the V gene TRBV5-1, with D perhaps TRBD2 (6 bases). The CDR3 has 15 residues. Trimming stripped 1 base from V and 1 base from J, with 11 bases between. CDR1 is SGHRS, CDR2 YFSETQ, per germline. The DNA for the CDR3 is TGCGCCAGCAGCTTGTCCCCCGGGGGCCAAGAGACCCAGTACTTC. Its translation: CASSLSPGGQETQYF.